Shown below are 20 T cell receptor beta chains from a single sample sequenced in a study of CD8 T cells in ankylosing spondylitis. TCRdb fed the 5' RACE reads into MiXCR, producing one record per CDR3 protein. The data hold 250,000 or so distinct CDR3 sequences, with roughly a quarter observed a single time. Sequenced input: blood, either unsorted or a sorted T cell fraction (not recorded which). Receptor source: a male donor with ankylosing spondylitis or in good health (not recorded which).

The table lists this clonotype with many counts. V gene TRBV20-1 combines with J gene TRBJ1-2, with 9 nucleotides matching TRBD1. Germline CDR1 and CDR2: DFQATT and SNEGSKA (reference sequence). There are 15 residues in the CDR3. V gave up 4 bases and J gave up 3 bases; unmatched junction bases: 9. CDR3 sequence: CSAIPGTGYDYGYTF. DNA for the CDR3: TGCAGTGCTATTCCTGGGACAGGGTATGACTATGGCTACACCTTC.

This clonotype was counted at least ten times. The gene calls are TRBV3-1 and TRBJ2-3, with TRBD2 matching 10 bases. Germline V gives CDR1 LGHDT, CDR2 YNNKEL (reference sequence). V lost 3 bases to trimming and J lost 4 bases; unmatched junction nucleotides: 7. The length of the CDR3 is 16 residues. The CDR3 here is CASSQTSGGAADTQYF. In DNA, the CDR3 is TGTGCCAGCAGCCAGACAAGCGGGGGGGCGGCAGATACGCAGTATTTT.

This clonotype was observed a few times. The V and J genes are TRBV2 and TRBJ2-1; 11 bases map to TRBD2. V lost 7 bases, J lost 4 bases, and 3 bases stayed unmatched. Germline CDR1 SNHLY, CDR2 FYNNEI. This CDR3 contains 14 residues. Here the CDR3 DNA reads TGTGCCAGCACTACTAGCGGGGGTTACAATGAGCAGTTCTTC. As protein: CASTTSGGYNEQFF.

There are many counts of this clonotype. V usage is TRBV12-3 or TRBV12-4 and J usage is TRBJ2-7; unclear D gene. The CDR3 contains 13 residues. V was shortened by 10 bases and J by 0 bases, with 13 bases between the two germline ends. CDR3 sequence: CAITPLGSYEQYF. For the CDR3, the DNA is TGTGCCATCACTCCGCTTGGCTCCTACGAGCAGTACTTC.

A word on this clonotype: A read error may explain this, as a much larger clone is one base away. The CDR3 region is CASRLNNEQYF. The CDR3 nucleotides read TGTGCCAGCAGGCTGAACAATGAGCAGTACTTC. The genes are TRBV28 and TRBJ2-1; no clear D. Gene TRBJ2-7 matches the end of the DNA better, so the J call may be wrong. CDR3 size: 11 residues. CDR1 and CDR2 from the germline V gene are MDHEN and SYDVKM.

This clonotype was detected many times. The J gene is TRBJ2-5, the V gene TRBV24-1, with 10 bases aligning to TRBD2. Germline V CDR1 and CDR2: KGHDR, SFDVKD. This CDR3 comprises 16 residues. Trimming took 4 bases from V and 1 from J; bases not matched to a gene: 5. The CDR3 is CATSDAGTSAQETQYF. The CDR3 region has the DNA TGTGCCACCAGTGACGCGGGGACTAGCGCCCAAGAGACCCAGTACTTC.

This clonotype was picked up many times. The chain combines TRBV20-1 with TRBJ1-6; D not certain. This CDR3 is 12 amino acids long. Trimming took 5 bases from V and 8 from J, leaving 10 bases between them. Germline CDR1 reads DFQATT; CDR2 reads SNEGSKA (reference sequence). The CDR3 nucleotides read TGCAGTGCTTTTGTCCGGGATTCACCCCTCCACTTT. Translated, it gives CSAFVRDSPLHF.

This clonotype was observed a few times. V usage is TRBV20-1 and J usage is TRBJ2-1, with 9 bases matching TRBD2. The germline V gene encodes CDR1 DFQATT and CDR2 SNEGSKA (reference sequence). There are 15 residues in the CDR3. The J segment lost 5 bases and the V segment lost 0 bases, leaving 5 bases of the junction unmatched. In DNA form, the CDR3 reads TGCAGTGCTAGAGATAGTAGCGGGGGCCACAATGAGCAGTTCTTC. Translation gives CSARDSSGGHNEQFF.

This clonotype was seen repeatedly, ten times or more. This chain connects TRBV20-1 to TRBJ2-1; 7 positions agree with TRBD2. The trim removed 3 bases at V and 5 bases at J, leaving 1 base unmatched. Germline V gene data show CDR1 as DFQATT and CDR2 as SNEGSKA (reference sequence). This CDR3 is 12 amino acids long. The CDR3 sequence is CSARGTNNEQFF. As DNA, the CDR3 is TGCAGTGCTAGGGGGACTAACAATGAGCAGTTCTTC.

This clonotype was counted many times. The chain recombines TRBV12-3 or TRBV12-4 with TRBJ2-3, with D perhaps assigned TRBD1 or TRBD2 (5 bases each). This CDR3 is built from 14 residues. Trimming left V 3 bases short and J 2 bases short, with 9 bases between. CDR3 bases: TGTGCCAGCAGTTTTGCCGGGACCACAGATACGCAGTATTTT. Protein sequence: CASSFAGTTDTQYF.

This clonotype appeared a few times. The chain carries TRBV12-3 or TRBV12-4 and TRBJ1-2; tentative D call: TRBD1 (5 bases). Trimming removed 3 bases at V and 6 bases at J, with 11 bases between. The CDR3 contains 13 residues. The CDR3 loop reads CASSLGGTDGYTF. The CDR3 coding sequence is TGTGCCAGCAGTTTGGGGGGAACGGATGGCTACACCTTC.

The gene calls are TRBV29-1 and TRBJ1-1; D remains unclear. Germline-derived CDR1 and CDR2 are SQVTM and ANQGSEA. V was clipped by 5 bases and J by 5 bases, with 9 bases between them. The CDR3 is 11 amino acids. CDR3 residues: CSVLGKTEAFF. DNA for the CDR3: TGCAGCGTTCTGGGAAAGACTGAAGCTTTCTTT. Drawing the rest from reference TRBV29-1 and TRBJ1-1, the complete variable domain is SAVISQKPSRDICQRGTSLTIQCQVDSQVTMMFWYRQQPGQSLTLIATANQGSEATYESGFVIDKFPISRPNLTFSTLTVSNMSPEDSSIYLCSVLGKTEAFFGQGTRLTVV.

V usage is TRBV20-1 and J usage is TRBJ2-7; perhaps D is TRBD1 or TRBD2 (6 bases each). V lost 6 bases and J 7 bases, leaving 19 bases between the germline ends. The CDR3 loop spans 13 amino acids. CDR1 DFQATT and CDR2 SNEGSKA come from the germline V gene (reference sequence). CDR3: CSARAWGAGEQYF. The CDR3 DNA sequence: TGCAGTGCGAGGGCCTGGGGGGCTGGGGAGCAGTACTTC.

This clonotype was counted ten times or more. CDR3 amino acids: CASSPWVAGQETQYF. In DNA, the CDR3 is TGTGCCAGCAGCCCCTGGGTAGCGGGACAAGAGACCCAGTACTTC. The chain is built from TRBV7-9 and TRBJ2-5; TRBD2 agrees at 8 bases. Trimming cost V 5 bases and J 2 bases; bases outside gene matches: 7. Looked up from germline, CDR1 is SEHNR and CDR2 is FQNEAQ (reference sequence). This CDR3 is built from 15 residues.

In this sample, this clonotype turned up a few times. This sequence joins TRBV20-1 and TRBJ1-5; D remains unclear. The CDR3 contains 15 residues. Germline CDR1 and CDR2: DFQATT and SNEGSKA (reference sequence). This chain's CDR3 is CTTSSRGRSNQPQHF. CDR3 DNA sequence: TGCACTACTTCTAGCCGGGGTAGGAGCAATCAGCCCCAGCATTTT.

This clonotype was seen a handful of times. This chain connects TRBV5-1 to TRBJ2-2; TRBD1 might be the D (7 bases). Trimming stripped 3 bases from V and 4 bases from J, with 13 bases between. The CDR3 consists of 15 residues. Germline lookup yields CDR1 SGHRS and CDR2 YFSETQ. The CDR3 bases are TGCGCCAGCAGCTCCAGGGGGGACGGCACCGGGGAGCTGTTTTTT. Translating it yields CASSSRGDGTGELFF.

At least ten counts were recorded for this clonotype. The chain carries TRBV5-4 and TRBJ2-1, with a tentative D call TRBD2 (5 bases). Germline loops: CDR1 SGHNT, CDR2 YYREEE (reference sequence). The CDR3 totals 13 residues. V gave up 0 bases and J gave up 6 bases, with 7 bases separating them. The CDR3 region is CASSLAGINEQFF. The CDR3 DNA reads TGTGCCAGCAGCTTGGCCGGGATCAATGAGCAGTTCTTC.

This chain joins TRBV5-5 and TRBJ2-3; no clear D. This CDR3 region has 12 residues. V was trimmed by 4 bases and J by 6 bases, leaving 9 bases between them. Germline CDR1 SGHKS, CDR2 YYEKEE (reference sequence). The CDR3 DNA reads TGTGCCAGCAGCCCCCGGCGTGATACGCAGTATTTT. Amino acids: CASSPRRDTQYF.

This clonotype was recorded a few times. The CDR3 sequence: CSAELAGGADTQYF. As DNA, the CDR3 is TGCAGTGCTGAACTAGCGGGAGGGGCAGATACGCAGTATTTT. The V call is TRBV20-1, the J call TRBJ2-3; 13 bases fit TRBD2. V shed 5 bases and J 4 bases; nucleotides not matched to a gene: 3. This CDR3 is built from 14 residues. Germline V gives CDR1 DFQATT, CDR2 SNEGSKA (reference sequence).

The V call is TRBV4-2, the J call TRBJ2-2, with 9 bases lining up with TRBD2. Germline V gene sequence: CDR1 LGHNA, CDR2 YNFKEQ. This CDR3 has 17 amino acids. Trimming took 2 bases from V and 0 from J; bases not matched to a gene: 4. The CDR3 protein is CASSQPSGGPNTGELFF. The CDR3 nucleotides read TGTGCCAGCAGCCAACCGAGCGGGGGGCCGAACACCGGGGAGCTGTTTTTT.